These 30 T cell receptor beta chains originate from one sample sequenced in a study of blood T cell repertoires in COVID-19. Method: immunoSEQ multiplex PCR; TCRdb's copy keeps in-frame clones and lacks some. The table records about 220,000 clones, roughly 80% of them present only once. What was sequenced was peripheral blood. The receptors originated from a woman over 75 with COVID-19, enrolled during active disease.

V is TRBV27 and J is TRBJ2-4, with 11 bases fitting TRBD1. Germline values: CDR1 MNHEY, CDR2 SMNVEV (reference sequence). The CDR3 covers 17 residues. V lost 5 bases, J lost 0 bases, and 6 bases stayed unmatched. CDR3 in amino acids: CASSADRGLLAKNIQYF. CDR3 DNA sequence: TGTGCCAGCAGTGCGGACAGGGGGCTTCTAGCCAAAAACATTCAGTACTTC.

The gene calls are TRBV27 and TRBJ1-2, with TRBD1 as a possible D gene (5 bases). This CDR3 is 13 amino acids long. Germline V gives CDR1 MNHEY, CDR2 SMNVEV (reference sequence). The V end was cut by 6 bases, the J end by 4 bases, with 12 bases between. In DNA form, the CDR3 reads TGTGCCAGCAGCCGTCAGGGTACCTATGGCTACACCTTC. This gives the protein CASSRQGTYGYTF.

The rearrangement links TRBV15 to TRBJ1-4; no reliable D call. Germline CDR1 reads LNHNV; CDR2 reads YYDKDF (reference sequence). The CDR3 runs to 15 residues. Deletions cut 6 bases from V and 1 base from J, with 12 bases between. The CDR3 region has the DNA TGTGCCACCAGGGTCGGAGGCCAAACTAATGAAAAACTGTTTTTT. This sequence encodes CATRVGGQTNEKLFF. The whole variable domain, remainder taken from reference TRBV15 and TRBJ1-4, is DAMVIQNPRYQVTQFGKPVTLSCSQTLNHNVMYWYQQKSSQAPKLLFHYYDKDFNNEADTPDNFQSRRPNTSFCFLDIRSPGLGDTAMYLCATRVGGQTNEKLFFGSGTQLSVL.

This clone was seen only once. CDR3 bases: TGCGCCAGCAGCTTGATGGCAGCGGCTAACTATGGCTACACCTTC. Translating gives CASSLMAAANYGYTF. V and J are TRBV5-1 and TRBJ1-2; D not certain. CDR1 is SGHRS, CDR2 YFSETQ, per germline. CDR3 length: 15 amino acids. V lost 1 base, J lost 0 bases, and 10 bases lay in between. The entire variable domain, with the rest obtained from reference TRBV5-1 and TRBJ1-2, is as follows: KAGVTQTPRYLIKTRGQQVTLSCSPISGHRSVSWYQQTPGQGLQFLFEYFSETQRNKGNFPGRFSGRQFSNSRSEMNVSTLELGDSALYLCASSLMAAANYGYTFGSGTRLTVV.

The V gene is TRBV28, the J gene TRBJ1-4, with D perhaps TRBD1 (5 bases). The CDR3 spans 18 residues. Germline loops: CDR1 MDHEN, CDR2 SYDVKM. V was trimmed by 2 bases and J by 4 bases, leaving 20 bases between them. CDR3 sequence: CASSLPLGGRRVNEKLFF. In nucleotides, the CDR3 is TGTGCCAGCAGTTTACCCCTTGGGGGGAGGCGGGTTAATGAAAAACTGTTTTTT. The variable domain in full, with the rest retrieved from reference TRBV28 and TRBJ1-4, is DVKVTQSSRYLVKRTGEKVFLECVQDMDHENMFWYRQDPGLGLRLIYFSYDVKMKEKGDIPEGYSVSREKKERFSLILESASTNQTSMYLCASSLPLGGRRVNEKLFFGSGTQLSVL.

The CDR3 is CASAREKWAEQFF. In nucleotides, the CDR3 is TGTGCCAGCGCGCGGGAGAAATGGGCTGAGCAGTTCTTC. This chain links TRBV6-4 with TRBJ2-1, with 7 bases identical to TRBD2. Germline CDR1 MRHNA, CDR2 SNTAGT. The CDR3 contains 13 residues. V gave up 8 bases and J gave up 9 bases; unmatched junction bases: 10.

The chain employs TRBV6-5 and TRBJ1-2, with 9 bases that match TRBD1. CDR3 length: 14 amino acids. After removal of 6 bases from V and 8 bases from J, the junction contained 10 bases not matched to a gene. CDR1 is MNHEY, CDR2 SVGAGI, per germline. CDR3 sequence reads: CASRGQGEEKGYTF. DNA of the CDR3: TGTGCCAGCAGGGGACAGGGAGAGGAAAAAGGCTACACCTTC.

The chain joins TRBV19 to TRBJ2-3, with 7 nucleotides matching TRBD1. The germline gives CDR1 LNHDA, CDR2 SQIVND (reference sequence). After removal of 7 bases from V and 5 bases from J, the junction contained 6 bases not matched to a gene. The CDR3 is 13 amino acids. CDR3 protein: CASKWQGVDTQYF. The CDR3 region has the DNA TGTGCCAGTAAATGGCAGGGGGTAGATACGCAGTATTTT.

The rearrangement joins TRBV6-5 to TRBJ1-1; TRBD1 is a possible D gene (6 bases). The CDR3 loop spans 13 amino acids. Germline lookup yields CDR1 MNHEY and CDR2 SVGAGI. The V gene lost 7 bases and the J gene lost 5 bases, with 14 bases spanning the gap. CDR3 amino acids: CASTIPQGTEAFF. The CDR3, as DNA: TGTGCCAGCACTATACCACAGGGAACTGAAGCTTTCTTT.

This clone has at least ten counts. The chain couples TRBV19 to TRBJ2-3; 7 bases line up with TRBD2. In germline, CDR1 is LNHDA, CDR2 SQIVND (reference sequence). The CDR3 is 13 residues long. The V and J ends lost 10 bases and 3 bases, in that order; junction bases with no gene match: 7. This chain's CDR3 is CATKWGGTDTQYF. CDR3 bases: TGTGCCACCAAATGGGGGGGGACAGATACGCAGTATTTT. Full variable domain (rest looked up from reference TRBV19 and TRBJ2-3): DGGITQSPKYLFRKEGQNVTLSCEQNLNHDAMYWYRQDPGQGLRLIYYSQIVNDFQKGDIAEGYSVSREKKESFPLTVTSAQKNPTAFYLCATKWGGTDTQYFGPGTRLTVL.

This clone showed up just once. CDR3 sequence: CASKKSLNTEAFF. For the CDR3, the DNA is TGTGCCAGCAAGAAGAGCCTGAACACTGAAGCTTTCTTT. The rearrangement joins TRBV6-6 to TRBJ1-1; D gene unclear. The CDR3 runs to 13 residues. CDR1 and CDR2 (germline): MNHNY, SVGAGI (reference sequence). Trimming took 7 bases from V and 0 from J, leaving 9 bases between them.

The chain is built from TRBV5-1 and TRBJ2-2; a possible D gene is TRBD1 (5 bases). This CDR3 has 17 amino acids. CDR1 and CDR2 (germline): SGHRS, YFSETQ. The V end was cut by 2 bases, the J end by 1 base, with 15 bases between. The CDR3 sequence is CASSFRPGTGNTGELFF. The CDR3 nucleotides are TGCGCCAGCAGCTTCCGTCCCGGAACAGGGAACACCGGGGAGCTGTTTTTT.

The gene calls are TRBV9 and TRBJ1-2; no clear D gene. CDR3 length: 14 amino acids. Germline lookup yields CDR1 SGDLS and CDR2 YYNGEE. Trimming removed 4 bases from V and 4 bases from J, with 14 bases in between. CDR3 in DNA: TGTGCCAGCAGCTCAAACACGGGGATCTATGGCTACACCTTC. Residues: CASSSNTGIYGYTF.

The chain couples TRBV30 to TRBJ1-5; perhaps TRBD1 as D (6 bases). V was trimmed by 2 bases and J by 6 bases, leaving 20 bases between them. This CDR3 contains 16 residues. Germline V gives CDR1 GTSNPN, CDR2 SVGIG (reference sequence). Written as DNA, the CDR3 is TGTGCCTGGAGTCCCACGGGGGGCCTGGGGGGTCAGCCCCAGCATTTT. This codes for CAWSPTGGLGGQPQHF.

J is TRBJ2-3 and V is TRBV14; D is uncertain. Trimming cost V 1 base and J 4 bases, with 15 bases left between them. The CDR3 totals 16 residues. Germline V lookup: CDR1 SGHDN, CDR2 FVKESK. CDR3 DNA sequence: TGTGCCAGCAGCCAAGCCCGTCCGAGTATCCCAGATACGCAGTATTTT. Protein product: CASSQARPSIPDTQYF.

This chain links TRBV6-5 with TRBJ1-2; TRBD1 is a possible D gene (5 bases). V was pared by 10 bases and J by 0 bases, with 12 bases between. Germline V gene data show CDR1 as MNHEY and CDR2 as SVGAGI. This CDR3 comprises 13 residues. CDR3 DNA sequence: TGTGCCACACGACAGAAAACTAACTATGGCTACACCTTC. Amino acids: CATRQKTNYGYTF.

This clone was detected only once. CDR3 nucleotide sequence: TGTGCCAGCTCACCTCGGAGCGACACTGAAGCTTTCTTT. As protein: CASSPRSDTEAFF. The chain couples TRBV18 to TRBJ1-1; no firm D call. CDR3 size: 13 residues. V lost 3 bases to trimming and J lost 3 bases, with 8 bases between them. Germline CDR1 is KGHSH and CDR2 is LQKENI.

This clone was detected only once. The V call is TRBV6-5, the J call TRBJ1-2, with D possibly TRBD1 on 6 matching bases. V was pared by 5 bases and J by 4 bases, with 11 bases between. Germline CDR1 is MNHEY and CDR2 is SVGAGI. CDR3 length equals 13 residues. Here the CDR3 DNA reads TGTGCCAGCAGTCCACAGGGCGGCTATGGCTACACCTTC. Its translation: CASSPQGGYGYTF.

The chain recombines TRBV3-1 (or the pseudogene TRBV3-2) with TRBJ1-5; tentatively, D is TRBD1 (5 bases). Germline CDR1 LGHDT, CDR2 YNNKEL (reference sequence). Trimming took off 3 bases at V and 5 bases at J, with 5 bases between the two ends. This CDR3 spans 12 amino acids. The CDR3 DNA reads TGTGCCAGCAGCCACAGGGATCAGCCCCAGCATTTT. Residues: CASSHRDQPQHF.

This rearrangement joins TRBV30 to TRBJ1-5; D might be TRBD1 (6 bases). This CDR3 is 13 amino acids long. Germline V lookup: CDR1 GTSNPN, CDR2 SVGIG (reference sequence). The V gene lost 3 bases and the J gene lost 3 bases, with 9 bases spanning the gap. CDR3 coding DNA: TGTGCCTGGAGGGGACAAGACAATCAGCCCCAGCATTTT. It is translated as CAWRGQDNQPQHF.

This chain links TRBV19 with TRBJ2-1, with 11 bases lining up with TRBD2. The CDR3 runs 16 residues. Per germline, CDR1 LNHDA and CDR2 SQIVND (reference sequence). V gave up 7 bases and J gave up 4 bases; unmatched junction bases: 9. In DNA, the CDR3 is TGTGCCAGTACCACTCGTACTAGCGGGAGATACAATGAGCAGTTCTTC. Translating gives CASTTRTSGRYNEQFF.

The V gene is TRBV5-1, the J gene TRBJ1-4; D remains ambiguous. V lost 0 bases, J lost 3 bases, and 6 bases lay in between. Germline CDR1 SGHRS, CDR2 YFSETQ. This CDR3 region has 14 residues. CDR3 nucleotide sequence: TGCGCCAGCAGCTTGGCCTCGGCTAATGAAAAACTGTTTTTT. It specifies CASSLASANEKLFF.

CDR3 DNA sequence: TGTGCTAGTGGTCCACGAACCAGCAGGGGCGCAGCCCAGTACTTC. It specifies CASGPRTSRGAAQYF. V and J are TRBV12-5 and TRBJ2-5; tentative D call: TRBD1 (6 bases). The CDR3 consists of 15 residues. Germline V gives CDR1 LGHNT, CDR2 FRNRAP. V lost 5 bases and J 9 bases, leaving 22 bases between the germline ends.

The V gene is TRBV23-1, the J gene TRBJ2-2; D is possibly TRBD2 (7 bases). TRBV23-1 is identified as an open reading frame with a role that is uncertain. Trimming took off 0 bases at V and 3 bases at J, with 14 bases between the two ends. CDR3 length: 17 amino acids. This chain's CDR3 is CASSQSGGAPDTGELFF. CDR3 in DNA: TGCGCCAGCAGTCAATCAGGGGGGGCGCCGGACACCGGGGAGCTGTTTTTT.

The DNA for the CDR3 is TGTGCCTGCTCCTCCTACGGACAGGGGAGCAATCAGCCCCAGCATTTT. This codes for CACSSYGQGSNQPQHF. The genes are TRBV30 and TRBJ1-5; 9 nucleotides agree with TRBD1. The trim removed 6 bases at V and 1 base at J, leaving 10 bases unmatched. There are 16 residues in the CDR3. CDR1 and CDR2 (germline): GTSNPN, SVGIG (reference sequence).

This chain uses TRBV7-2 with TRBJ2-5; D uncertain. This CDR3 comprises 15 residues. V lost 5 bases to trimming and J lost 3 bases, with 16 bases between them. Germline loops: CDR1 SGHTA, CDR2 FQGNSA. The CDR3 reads CASSERRRHKETQYF. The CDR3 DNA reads TGTGCCAGCAGCGAACGGCGTAGACACAAAGAGACCCAGTACTTC.

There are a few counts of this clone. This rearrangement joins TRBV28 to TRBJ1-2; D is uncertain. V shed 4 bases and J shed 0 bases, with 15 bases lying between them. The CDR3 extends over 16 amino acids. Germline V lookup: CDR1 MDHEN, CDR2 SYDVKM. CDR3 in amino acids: CASSSSSLGANYGYTF. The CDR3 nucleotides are TGTGCCAGCAGTTCCAGCTCGTTGGGAGCTAACTATGGCTACACCTTC.

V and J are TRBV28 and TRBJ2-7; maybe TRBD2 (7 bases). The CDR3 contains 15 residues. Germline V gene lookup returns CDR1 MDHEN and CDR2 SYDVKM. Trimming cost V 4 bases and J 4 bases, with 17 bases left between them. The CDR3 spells CASSSGAPGGYEQYF. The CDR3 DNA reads TGTGCCAGCAGTTCGGGGGCGCCCGGGGGGTACGAGCAGTACTTC.

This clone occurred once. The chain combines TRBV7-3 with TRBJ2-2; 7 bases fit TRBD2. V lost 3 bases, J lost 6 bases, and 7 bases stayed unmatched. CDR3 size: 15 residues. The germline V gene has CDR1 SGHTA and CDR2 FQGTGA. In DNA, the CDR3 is TGTGCCAGCAGCTTGGGGCGGGAGCGGGCCGGGGAGCTGTTTTTT. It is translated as CASSLGRERAGELFF.

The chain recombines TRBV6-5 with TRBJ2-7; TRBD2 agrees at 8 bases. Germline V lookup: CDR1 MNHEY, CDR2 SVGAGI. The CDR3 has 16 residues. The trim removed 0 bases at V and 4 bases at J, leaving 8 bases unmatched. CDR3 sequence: CASSYSSGSPGYEQYF. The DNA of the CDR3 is TGTGCCAGCAGTTACTCGAGCGGGAGCCCCGGATACGAGCAGTACTTC.